These 18 T cell receptor beta chains originate from one sample sequenced in a study of T cell responses to AZD1222 COVID-19 vaccine. Data came from immunoSEQ multiplex PCR; TCRdb stores just in-frame clones and leaves some out. The table has around 250,000 clones, approximately 93% seen once; the top ten hold 0.55%. The sample was peripheral blood, taken on day 0 of AZD1222 vaccination. These receptors originate from an adult in good health.

V and J are TRBV20-1 and TRBJ2-7, with 12 positions matching TRBD2. CDR3 size: 14 residues. V gave up 3 bases and J gave up 2 bases; unmatched junction bases: 2. The germline gives CDR1 DFQATT, CDR2 SNEGSKA (reference sequence). DNA of the CDR3: TGCAGTGCTAGTCCTAGCGGGGGGGCCTACGAGCAGTACTTC. Translating gives CSASPSGGAYEQYF.

The chain is built from TRBV4-1 and TRBJ2-7; no clear D. This CDR3 has 14 amino acids. V lost 0 bases to trimming and J lost 1 base, with 7 bases between them. Germline V gene sequence: CDR1 MGHRA, CDR2 YSYEKL. The CDR3 DNA sequence: TGCGCCAGCAGCCAAGAGGAACTTTCCTACGAGCAGTACTTC. Amino acid sequence: CASSQEELSYEQYF.

V usage is TRBV2 and J usage is TRBJ1-1; D unclear. This CDR3 has 13 residues. Germline V lookup: CDR1 SNHLY, CDR2 FYNNEI. Trimming removed 3 bases at V and 1 base at J, with 6 bases between. The CDR3 DNA reads TGTGCCAGCAGTGACAGCGAGAACACTGAAGCTTTCTTT. It encodes CASSDSENTEAFF.

V usage is TRBV28 and J usage is TRBJ1-6; D is unclear. Germline CDR1 is MDHEN and CDR2 is SYDVKM. The CDR3 covers 12 residues. V was pared by 3 bases and J by 10 bases, with 7 bases between. The CDR3 loop is CASSLSRSPLHF. Here the CDR3 DNA reads TGTGCCAGCAGTTTGAGTAGGTCACCCCTCCACTTT.

The rearrangement joins TRBV11-2 to TRBJ1-1; D might be TRBD1 (6 bases). This CDR3 is 13 amino acids long. Trimming took off 3 bases at V and 5 bases at J, with 10 bases between the two ends. The germline V gene encodes CDR1 SGHAT and CDR2 FQNNGV. This chain's CDR3 is CASSFKGGTEAFF. The CDR3 DNA follows: TGTGCCAGCAGCTTTAAGGGGGGGACTGAAGCTTTCTTT.

The J gene is TRBJ2-1, the V gene TRBV7-2, with D unresolved. This CDR3 contains 12 residues. Looked up from germline, CDR1 is SGHTA and CDR2 is FQGNSA. Deletions cut 0 bases from V and 13 bases from J, with 10 bases between. The CDR3 nucleotides are TGTGCCAGCAGCTTAGCCACACCTCGCCAGTTCTTC. As protein: CASSLATPRQFF.

The J gene is TRBJ2-7, the V gene TRBV21-1; TRBD2, the table's D call, was not compared with the DNA. TRBV21-1 is annotated as a pseudogene. The CDR3 has 13 residues. The CDR3 here is CASSKEGGYEQYF. Here the CDR3 DNA reads TGTGCCAGCAGCAAAGAGGGCGGGTACGAGCAGTACTTC.

The J gene is TRBJ1-4, the V gene TRBV2; 7 bases are a match to TRBD1. After removal of 4 bases from V and 1 base from J, the junction contained 3 bases not matched to a gene. CDR3 size: 15 residues. Germline V gene sequence: CDR1 SNHLY, CDR2 FYNNEI. The CDR3 spells CASSAQGGTNEKLFF. CDR3 in DNA: TGTGCCAGCAGTGCCCAGGGGGGAACTAATGAAAAACTGTTTTTT.

V is TRBV3-1 (or the pseudogene TRBV3-2) and J is TRBJ1-3; D is possibly TRBD1 (6 bases). Germline-derived CDR1 and CDR2 are LGHDT and YNNKEL (reference sequence). V was pared by 5 bases and J by 0 bases, with 14 bases between. The CDR3 totals 16 residues. The CDR3: CASSSQGLFSGNTIYF. The CDR3 DNA is TGTGCCAGCAGCTCACAGGGCCTCTTCTCTGGAAACACCATATATTTT.

V usage is TRBV2 and J usage is TRBJ2-7, with D possibly matching TRBD2 (5 bases). Trimming took 1 base from V and 3 from J, leaving 13 bases between them. Germline loops: CDR1 SNHLY, CDR2 FYNNEI. This CDR3 is built from 15 residues. The CDR3 DNA reads as TGTGCCAGCAGTGAAGGTTGGGAGCTTCTCTACGAGCAGTACTTC. This translates into CASSEGWELLYEQYF.

The rearrangement uses TRBV4-1 and TRBJ2-5; D not certain. V was cut by 4 bases and J by 5 bases, with 11 bases left in between. Looked up from germline, CDR1 is MGHRA and CDR2 is YSYEKL. This CDR3 has 13 amino acids. This chain's CDR3 is CASSPVLLETQYF. The DNA of the CDR3 is TGCGCCAGCAGCCCTGTGCTCCTCGAGACCCAGTACTTC.

This clone was seen a single time. This rearrangement joins TRBV5-1 to TRBJ1-2, with D possibly being TRBD1 (5 bases). This CDR3 has 15 residues. Germline lookup yields CDR1 SGHRS and CDR2 YFSETQ. The V gene lost 7 bases and the J gene lost 3 bases, with 19 bases spanning the gap. CDR3 bases: TGCGCCAGCCGGCCGCGGGGGGAATCTGACTATGGCTACACCTTC. Its translation: CASRPRGESDYGYTF.

The V gene is TRBV24-1, the J gene TRBJ2-2; D is uncertain. Germline CDR1 is KGHDR and CDR2 is SFDVKD. The germline V and J ends were trimmed by 0 bases and 9 bases, with 13 bases remaining between them. This CDR3 is built from 15 residues. The CDR3 is CATSDLADDGRELFF. The DNA of the CDR3 is TGTGCCACCAGTGATTTGGCGGATGACGGCCGGGAGCTGTTTTTT.

The chain uses TRBV11-3 and TRBJ2-3; 7 nucleotides align to TRBD1. J lost 3 bases, V lost 5 bases, and 5 bases had no gene match. This CDR3 contains 14 residues. The germline gives CDR1 SGHNT, CDR2 YENEEA. CDR3 sequence reads: CASSPWDRTDTQYF. CDR3 sequence (DNA): TGTGCCAGCAGCCCATGGGACAGAACAGATACGCAGTATTTT.

The rearrangement uses TRBV2 and TRBJ1-1; a weak D match, TRBD1 (5 bases). The CDR3 is 14 residues long. In germline, CDR1 is SNHLY, CDR2 FYNNEI. The germline V and J ends were trimmed by 3 bases and 5 bases, with 13 bases remaining between them. This chain's CDR3 is CASSEAGGTTEAFF. The CDR3 nucleotides are TGTGCCAGCAGTGAGGCCGGGGGTACAACTGAAGCTTTCTTT.

The CDR3 loop reads CASSSLAGADTEAFF. The CDR3, as DNA: TGTGCCAGCAGCTCATTAGCAGGGGCCGACACTGAAGCTTTCTTT. The chain combines TRBV5-8 with TRBJ1-1; D might be TRBD1 (6 bases). The CDR3 length is 15 residues. Per germline, CDR1 SGHTS and CDR2 YDEGEE. V was cut by 3 bases and J by 3 bases, with 15 bases left in between.

The J gene is TRBJ1-2, the V gene TRBV19; 7 bases line up with TRBD1. The CDR3 runs 12 residues. The germline gives CDR1 LNHDA, CDR2 SQIVND (reference sequence). Unmatched junction bases numbered 1, after V lost 5 bases and J lost 4 bases. Here the CDR3 reads CASSPGGYGYTF. The CDR3 nucleotides are TGTGCCAGTAGTCCAGGGGGCTATGGCTACACCTTC.

The V gene is TRBV7-8, the J gene TRBJ2-1, with 13 bases fitting TRBD2. The CDR3 consists of 15 residues. Trimming cost V 8 bases and J 3 bases; bases outside gene matches: 4. Germline V CDR1 and CDR2: SGHVS, FQNEAQ. The CDR3 region is CASGRLAGGYNEQFF. CDR3 DNA sequence: TGTGCCAGCGGGCGACTAGCGGGGGGCTACAATGAGCAGTTCTTC.